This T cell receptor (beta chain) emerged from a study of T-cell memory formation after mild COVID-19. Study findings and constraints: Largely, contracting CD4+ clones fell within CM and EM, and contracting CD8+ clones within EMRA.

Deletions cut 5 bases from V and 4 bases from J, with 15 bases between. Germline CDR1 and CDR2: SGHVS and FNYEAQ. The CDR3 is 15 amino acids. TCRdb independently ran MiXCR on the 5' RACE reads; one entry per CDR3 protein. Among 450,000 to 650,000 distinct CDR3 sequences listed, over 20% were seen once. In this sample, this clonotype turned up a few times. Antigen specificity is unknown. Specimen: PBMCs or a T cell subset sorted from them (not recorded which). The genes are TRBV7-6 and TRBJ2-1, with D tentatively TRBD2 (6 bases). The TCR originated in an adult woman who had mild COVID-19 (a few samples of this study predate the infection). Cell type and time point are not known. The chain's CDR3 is CASSPHGSVYNEQFF. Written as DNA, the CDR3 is TGTGCCAGCAGCCCCCACGGGAGCGTATACAATGAGCAGTTCTTC.